This entry lists 2 T cell receptor beta chains sequenced from one sample in a study of regulatory T cells in long-lasting Graves disease. CDR3-region Arm-PCR and iRepertoire HTBI primers produced the TCR beta libraries. TCRdb fed the multiplex PCR reads into MiXCR, producing one record per CDR3 protein. The sample carries approximately 540,000 distinct CDR3 sequences, around 11% recorded once. Stated time point: newly diagnosed GD, antithyroid drugs for less than 3 months. Preparation of the TCR library used RNA extracted from PBMCs. The sample also formed part of further work on T cells in Graves' hyperthyroidism and ophthalmopathy.

Material: peripheral blood mononuclear cells (PBMCs), obtained at new diagnosis, from a patient treated with antithyroid drugs. All receptors derive from a young woman with Graves disease.

The sample holds many counts of this clonotype. This chain connects TRBV5-6 to TRBJ1-5; 7 positions agree with TRBD1. With 4 bases clipped from V and 2 bases from J, the junction kept 3 bases outside the gene matches. The CDR3 has 14 residues. Per the germline V gene, CDR1 is SGHDT and CDR2 is YYEEEE. The CDR3 DNA is TGTGCCAGCAGCCTCGACAGGGGCAATCAGCCCCAGCATTTT. Amino acids: CASSLDRGNQPQHF.

This clonotype was picked up many times. The chain combines TRBV28 with TRBJ1-4; D remains unclear. The CDR3 loop spans 16 amino acids. The V gene lost 4 bases and the J gene lost 5 bases, with 17 bases spanning the gap. Germline values: CDR1 MDHEN, CDR2 SYDVKM. The CDR3 protein is CASSSSRLRRNEKLFF. Written as DNA, the CDR3 is TGTGCCAGCAGTTCCTCCCGACTCCGGCGAAATGAAAAACTGTTTTTT.